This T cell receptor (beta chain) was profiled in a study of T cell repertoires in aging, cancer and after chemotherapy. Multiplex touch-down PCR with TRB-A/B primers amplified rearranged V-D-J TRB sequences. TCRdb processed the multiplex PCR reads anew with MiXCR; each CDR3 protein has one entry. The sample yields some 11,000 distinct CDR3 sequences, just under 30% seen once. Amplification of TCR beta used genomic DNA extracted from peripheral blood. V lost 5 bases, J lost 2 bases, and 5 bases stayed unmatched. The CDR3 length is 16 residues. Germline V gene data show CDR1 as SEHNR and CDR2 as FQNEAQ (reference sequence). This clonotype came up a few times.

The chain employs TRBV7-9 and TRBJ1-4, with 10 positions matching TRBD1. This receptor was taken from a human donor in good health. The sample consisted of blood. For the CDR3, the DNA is TGTGCCAGCAGCCCTGGACAGGGGGGCACTAATGAAAAACTGTTTTTT. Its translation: CASSPGQGGTNEKLFF.